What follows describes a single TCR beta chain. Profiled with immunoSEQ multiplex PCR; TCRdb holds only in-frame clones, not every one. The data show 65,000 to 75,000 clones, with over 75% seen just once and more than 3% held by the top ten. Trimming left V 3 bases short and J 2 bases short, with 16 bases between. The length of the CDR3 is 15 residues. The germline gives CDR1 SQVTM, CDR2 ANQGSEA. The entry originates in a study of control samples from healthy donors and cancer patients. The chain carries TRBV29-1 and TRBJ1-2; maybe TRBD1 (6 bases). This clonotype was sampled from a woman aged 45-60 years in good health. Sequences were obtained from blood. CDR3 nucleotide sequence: TGCAGCGTTGACGTGGGTAGGGGGATGAACTATGGCTACACCTTC. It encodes CSVDVGRGMNYGYTF.